Below are 28 T cell receptor beta chains sequenced from a single sample in a study of Tregs in tolerant kidney transplant recipients. Mixed chimerism was transient after nonmyeloablative marrow transplants from related graft donors. Assay used: immunoSEQ multiplex PCR; TCRdb lists only in-frame clones, some missing. The sample includes under 90,000 clones, 90% to 95% of them seen just once. This specimen consisted of CD4+ T cells from blood (PBMCs), obtained 24 months after the transplant. The receptors here all came from a human patient who received a combined kidney and bone marrow transplant. Some T cells may possibly be graft donor cells.

This clone came up once. This chain connects TRBV7-2 to TRBJ1-2; D may be TRBD1 (6 bases). V was cut by 5 bases and J by 2 bases, with 9 bases left in between. CDR3 length: 13 amino acids. Germline V CDR1 and CDR2: SGHTA, FQGNSA. CDR3 sequence (DNA): TGTGCCAGCAGCGACGACAGGAACTATGGCTACACCTTC. The encoded protein is CASSDDRNYGYTF. Filled out from reference TRBV7-2 and TRBJ1-2, the complete variable domain reads GAGVSQSPSNKVTEKGKDVELRCDPISGHTALYWYRQSLGQGLEFLIYFQGNSAPDKSGLPSDRFSAERTGGSVSTLTIQRTQQEDSAVYLCASSDDRNYGYTFGSGTRLTVV.

The table lists this clone with a few counts. This sequence joins TRBV10-1 and TRBJ1-4; 7 bases fit TRBD1. Per germline, CDR1 WNHNN and CDR2 SYGVQD (reference sequence). The CDR3 length is 15 residues. The V segment lost 8 bases and the J segment 8 bases; nucleotides outside the gene matches: 14. CDR3 residues: CASWIRGKVTEKLFF. CDR3 in DNA: TGCGCCAGCTGGATCAGGGGGAAGGTAACGGAAAAACTGTTTTTT.

Concerning this clone: Other DNA sequences of this sample code for an identical CDR3. The CDR3 loop reads CASSEGPRDYEQYF. The CDR3 region has the DNA TGTGCCAGCAGTGAGGGTCCCCGGGACTACGAGCAGTACTTC. The chain joins TRBV6-1 to TRBJ2-7, with D tentatively TRBD2 (5 bases). V gave up 3 bases and J gave up 3 bases, with 12 bases separating them. CDR1 MNHNS and CDR2 SASEGT come from the germline V gene. The CDR3 length is 14 residues.

The gene calls are TRBV19 and TRBJ2-7, with 10 nucleotides matching TRBD1. The V segment lost 9 bases and the J segment 1 base; nucleotides outside the gene matches: 12. The germline gives CDR1 LNHDA, CDR2 SQIVND (reference sequence). This CDR3 has 16 residues. The CDR3 nucleotides read TGTGCCAGCGGGCCCCGGGACAGGGGAGGTTCCTACGAGCAGTACTTC. It specifies CASGPRDRGGSYEQYF.

The genes are TRBV19 and TRBJ2-3; possible D gene TRBD2, 5 bases. The V end lost 4 bases, the J end lost 1 base, and 12 bases lay between the germline ends. CDR1 is LNHDA, CDR2 SQIVND, per germline (reference sequence). The CDR3 runs to 15 residues. In nucleotides, the CDR3 is TGTGCCAGTAGTAACCTATTTAGCGGCACAGATACGCAGTATTTT. It is translated as CASSNLFSGTDTQYF.

The rearrangement links TRBV5-1 to TRBJ2-1; a weak D match, TRBD2 (6 bases). Between the trimmed V and J ends, which lost 0 bases and 3 bases, there was a span of 10 bases. Germline loops: CDR1 SGHRS, CDR2 YFSETQ. CDR3 length equals 15 residues. The CDR3 DNA reads TGCGCCAGCAGCTTGGGGGGGGTGTACTACAATGAGCAGTTCTTC. This translates into CASSLGGVYYNEQFF.

This chain links TRBV19 with TRBJ1-1, with unresolved D. Trimming removed 3 bases at V and 4 bases at J, with 6 bases between. CDR3 length: 12 amino acids. Per the germline V gene, CDR1 is LNHDA and CDR2 is SQIVND (reference sequence). The DNA for the CDR3 is TGTGCCAGTAGTATTAAGAGCACTGAAGCTTTCTTT. It codes for CASSIKSTEAFF.

The chain links TRBV19 to TRBJ2-7; TRBD1 is a possible D gene (5 bases). Germline V gene data show CDR1 as LNHDA and CDR2 as SQIVND (reference sequence). CDR3 size: 13 residues. V lost 5 bases and J 0 bases, leaving 8 bases between the germline ends. CDR3 sequence (DNA): TGTGCCAGTAGTGACAGTGCCTCCTACGAGCAGTACTTC. Residues: CASSDSASYEQYF.

The rearrangement links TRBV14 to TRBJ2-2, with a tentative D call TRBD2 (6 bases). From germline, CDR1 is SGHDN and CDR2 FVKESK. CDR3 length equals 16 residues. Trimming took 1 base from V and 5 from J, leaving 14 bases between them. CDR3 DNA: TGTGCCAGCAGCCAAGGGACAAGGCGGGGAACCGGGGAGCTGTTTTTT. As protein: CASSQGTRRGTGELFF.

V and J are TRBV7-8 and TRBJ2-1; a weak D match, TRBD2 (5 bases). V was trimmed by 2 bases and J by 0 bases, leaving 8 bases between them. The CDR3 length is 15 residues. Germline values: CDR1 SGHVS, CDR2 FQNEAQ. CDR3 region: CASSLRESSYNEQFF. The CDR3 bases are TGTGCCAGCAGCTTAAGGGAGAGCTCCTACAATGAGCAGTTCTTC.

This chain connects TRBV5-6 to TRBJ2-1, with D possibly being TRBD2 (6 bases). Trimming pared 5 bases from V and 3 bases from J, leaving 15 bases between. The CDR3 totals 15 residues. From germline, CDR1 is SGHDT and CDR2 YYEEEE. CDR3 protein: CASSFFWTIYNEQFF. CDR3 sequence (DNA): TGTGCCAGCAGTTTTTTCTGGACTATCTACAATGAGCAGTTCTTC.

As concerns this clone: The junction shows a germline mismatch at one end, possibly a read error. Other DNA sequences of this sample code for an identical CDR3. The chain uses TRBV7-2 and TRBJ1-6; maybe TRBD1 (5 bases). CDR1 is SGHTA and CDR2 is FQGNSA in the germline V gene. There are 16 residues in the CDR3. The CDR3 DNA follows: TGTGCCAGCAGCCCCCGGGCAGGGCTCAATAATTCCCCCCTCCACTTT. This translates into CASSPRAGLNNSPLHF.

The chain has TRBV5-4 and TRBJ2-6, with a possible D match to TRBD1 (5 bases). V gave up 0 bases and J gave up 3 bases, with 7 bases separating them. This CDR3 is built from 15 residues. Germline assignment: CDR1 SGHNT and CDR2 YYREEE (reference sequence). DNA for the CDR3: TGTGCCAGCAGCTTGGCCAGGGATGGGGCCAACGTCCTGACTTTC. It encodes CASSLARDGANVLTF.

Details on this clone: This sample includes further DNA sequences coding for the same CDR3. This chain joins TRBV13 and TRBJ1-6; 9 bases are shared with TRBD1. Germline-derived CDR1 and CDR2 are PRHDT and FYEKMQ (reference sequence). V trimming: 5 bases; J trimming: 8 bases; junction bases outside the gene matches: 7. The CDR3 is made up of 15 amino acids. The CDR3 here is CASSLTGGSYSPLHF. CDR3 DNA: TGTGCCAGCAGCCTCACAGGGGGCTCGTATTCACCCCTCCACTTT.

This CDR3 is CASSLGHREAYEQYF. In nucleotides, the CDR3 is TGTGCCAGCAGCTTAGGACACAGGGAAGCCTACGAGCAGTACTTC. V gene TRBV13 combines with J gene TRBJ2-7; D might be TRBD1 (6 bases). Germline V gives CDR1 PRHDT, CDR2 FYEKMQ (reference sequence). CDR3 length equals 15 residues. Trimming took off 0 bases at V and 2 bases at J, with 11 bases between the two ends.

This chain connects TRBV20-1 to TRBJ2-5; unclear D gene. Germline assignment: CDR1 DFQATT and CDR2 SNEGSKA (reference sequence). The V end lost 1 base, the J end lost 7 bases, and 7 bases lay between the germline ends. This CDR3 contains 11 residues. The CDR3 sequence is CSARARGTQYF. The CDR3 DNA follows: TGCAGTGCTAGAGCTAGAGGGACCCAGTACTTC.

V usage is TRBV7-9 and J usage is TRBJ1-1, with D uncertain. Between the trimmed V and J ends, which lost 2 bases and 4 bases, there was a span of 8 bases. Germline V gene data show CDR1 as SEHNR and CDR2 as FQNEAQ (reference sequence). The CDR3 is made up of 13 amino acids. The CDR3 loop reads CASSLNSPTEAFF. The DNA of the CDR3 is TGTGCCAGCAGCTTAAACAGCCCCACTGAAGCTTTCTTT. Full variable domain (remainder filled in from reference TRBV7-9 and TRBJ1-1): DTGVSQNPRHKITKRGQNVTFRCDPISEHNRLYWYRQTLGQGPEFLTYFQNEAQLEKSRLLSDRFSAERPKGSFSTLEIQRTEQGDSAMYLCASSLNSPTEAFFGQGTRLTVV.

The chain combines TRBV11-2 with TRBJ2-5, with D tentatively TRBD2 (5 bases). Trimming removed 2 bases at V and 5 bases at J, with 21 bases between. The length of the CDR3 is 17 residues. Germline assignment: CDR1 SGHAT and CDR2 FQNNGV. The CDR3 DNA is TGTGCCAGCAGCTTACCCTTAGGCAGTCGGACGGGGGAGACCCAGTACTTC. Its translation: CASSLPLGSRTGETQYF. The complete variable domain, with remaining parts taken from reference TRBV11-2 and TRBJ2-5, reads EAGVAQSPRYKIIEKRQSVAFWCNPISGHATLYWYQQILGQGPKLLIQFQNNGVVDDSQLPKDRFSAERLKGVDSTLKIQPAKLEDSAVYLCASSLPLGSRTGETQYFGPGTRLLVL.

This chain joins TRBV5-1 and TRBJ2-1; 7 bases match TRBD1. The CDR3 loop spans 14 amino acids. Germline CDR1 and CDR2: SGHRS and YFSETQ. Trimming took 4 bases from V and 3 from J; bases not matched to a gene: 4. The CDR3 coding sequence is TGCGCCAGCAGCCTCGGACAGGTCTACAATGAGCAGTTCTTC. It translates to CASSLGQVYNEQFF. The full variable domain, with the rest looked up from reference TRBV5-1 and TRBJ2-1, is KAGVTQTPRYLIKTRGQQVTLSCSPISGHRSVSWYQQTPGQGLQFLFEYFSETQRNKGNFPGRFSGRQFSNSRSEMNVSTLELGDSALYLCASSLGQVYNEQFFGPGTRLTVL.

Comments on this clone: Other DNA sequences of this sample code for an identical CDR3. This chain uses TRBV7-6 with TRBJ2-5; weak D call: TRBD1 (5 bases). The CDR3 loop spans 16 amino acids. Trimming removed 5 bases at V and 4 bases at J, with 20 bases between. Germline loops: CDR1 SGHVS, CDR2 FNYEAQ. The CDR3 region has the DNA TGTGCCAGCAGCCTAGTCCTTAACAGGTTCGGAGAGACCCAGTACTTC. Translating it yields CASSLVLNRFGETQYF.

This clone showed up just once. The V call is TRBV5-3, the J call TRBJ1-1, with 7 bases aligning to TRBD1. TRBV5-3 is identified as an open reading frame with a role that is uncertain. This CDR3 contains 15 residues. Losses at the gene ends were 5 bases for V and 0 bases for J; bases not matched to a gene: 7. CDR3 DNA sequence: TGTGCCAGAAGGTCCACAGGGGTCATGAACACTGAAGCTTTCTTT. Translation: CARRSTGVMNTEAFF.

The V and J genes are TRBV21-1 and TRBJ1-1. TRBV21-1 is a pseudogene. This CDR3 is built from 13 residues. CDR3 sequence reads: CASGRGGETEAFF. CDR3 in DNA: TGTGCCAGCGGAAGAGGAGGGGAGACTGAAGCTTTCTTT.

Of note for this clone: The final CDR3 position lacks the conserved phenylalanine or tryptophan, pointing to a likely read error. No DNA is shown, since the ends of the CDR3 on it are uncertain; the CDR3 is the one TCRdb lists. The chain links TRBV4-1 to TRBJ2-3; TRBD2 was called by the table and not checked on the DNA. Germline CDR1 MGHRA, CDR2 YSYEKL. Including both end residues, the CDR3 is 12 amino acids long. CDR3 in amino acids: CASSQAGTSGLS.

The V gene is TRBV30, the J gene TRBJ1-2; D is possibly TRBD1 (5 bases). V dropped 4 bases and J dropped 7 bases, with 13 bases sitting between them. Germline V gene lookup returns CDR1 GTSNPN and CDR2 SVGIG (reference sequence). This CDR3 is built from 12 residues. The CDR3 loop is CAWTQGGLGYTF. CDR3 DNA: TGTGCCTGGACCCAGGGTGGGCTTGGCTACACCTTC.

This clone has a single count. The gene calls are TRBV5-4 and TRBJ2-2; 11 bases agree with TRBD2. There are 16 residues in the CDR3. The ends lost 3 bases at V and 6 bases at J; junction bases unmatched: 7. The germline V gene has CDR1 SGHNT and CDR2 YYREEE (reference sequence). CDR3 sequence (DNA): TGTGCCAGCAGCTCCCCGACTAGCGGGGTTGCCGGGGAGCTGTTTTTT. It specifies CASSSPTSGVAGELFF.

The rearrangement links TRBV18 to TRBJ2-1; D unresolved. This CDR3 has 13 residues. Trimming stripped 2 bases from V and 6 bases from J, with 8 bases between. Germline assignment: CDR1 KGHSH and CDR2 LQKENI. The chain's CDR3 is CASSPAGFNEQFF. CDR3 nucleotides: TGTGCCAGCTCACCAGCAGGTTTCAATGAGCAGTTCTTC.

The rearrangement joins TRBV19 to TRBJ1-3; D is ambiguous. The germline V gene encodes CDR1 LNHDA and CDR2 SQIVND (reference sequence). Between the trimmed V and J ends, which lost 3 bases and 4 bases, there was a span of 13 bases. The CDR3 sequence is 15 residues long. The CDR3 region has the DNA TGTGCCAGTAGTATCCGGGGATTGGAGGGAAACACCATATATTTT. Its protein product is CASSIRGLEGNTIYF.

The rearrangement joins TRBV7-8 to TRBJ1-5; 10 bases match TRBD1. J was trimmed by 6 bases and V by 2 bases; bases with no gene match: 10. Germline values: CDR1 SGHVS, CDR2 FQNEAQ. This CDR3 has 17 amino acids. CDR3 DNA sequence: TGTGCCAGCAGCTTATTAGCCGGGACAGGGGTATCTCAGCCCCAGCATTTT. This codes for CASSLLAGTGVSQPQHF. The entire variable domain, with the rest obtained from reference TRBV7-8 and TRBJ1-5, is as follows: GAGVSQSPRYKVAKRGQDVALRCDPISGHVSLFWYQQALGQGPEFLTYFQNEAQLDKSGLPSDRFFAERPEGSVSTLKIQRTQQEDSAVYLCASSLLAGTGVSQPQHFGDGTRLSIL.